The 20 T cell receptor beta chains reported below all come from one sample, sequenced in a study of T cell repertoires in cytomegalovirus infection. These TCRs are of unknown antigen specificity. TCRdb redid the calling of the reads with MiXCR, one entry per CDR3 protein. The data contain about 480,000 distinct CDR3 sequences, around 35% of them singletons. Specimen: cultured PBMCs, collected from culture after CMV antigen stimulation. These receptors originate from a human donor in good health (CMV status not recorded). Some clones in this sample may be carry-over from other donors' samples.

This clonotype showed up just a few times. The chain joins TRBV6-2 or TRBV6-3 to TRBJ1-5, with D hard to call. Germline lookup yields CDR1 MNHEY and CDR2 SVGEGT. V lost 6 bases to trimming and J lost 1 base, with 13 bases between them. CDR3 length equals 15 residues. CDR3 nucleotide sequence: TGTGCCAGCAGCCCACTGGACCTAAGCAATCAGCCCCAGCATTTT. Translation: CASSPLDLSNQPQHF.

This clonotype was found many times. V usage is TRBV6-1 and J usage is TRBJ1-1, with D possibly matching TRBD1 (6 bases). Germline CDR1 and CDR2: MNHNS and SASEGT. Deletions cut 0 bases from V and 9 bases from J, with 11 bases between. The CDR3 totals 13 residues. Written as DNA, the CDR3 is TGTGCCAGCAGTGAAGCGGGGGGCGTCCAAGCTTTCTTT. This translates into CASSEAGGVQAFF.

The sample holds many counts of this clonotype. J is TRBJ2-3 and V is TRBV7-2; D remains ambiguous. The length of the CDR3 is 12 residues. In germline, CDR1 is SGHTA, CDR2 FQGNSA. V gave up 4 bases and J gave up 6 bases, with 8 bases separating them. CDR3 amino acids: CASSSLADTQYF. For the CDR3, the DNA is TGTGCCAGCAGCTCCCTCGCGGATACGCAGTATTTT.

About this clonotype: The CDR3 does not end in the conserved phenylalanine or tryptophan, so this is likely a read error. The DNA is omitted, as the CDR3 cannot be located on it reliably, and the CDR3 follows TCRdb's listing. This chain uses TRBV7-2 with TRBJ2-1; TRBD2 is the table's D call and was not checked against the DNA. Germline loops: CDR1 SGHTA, CDR2 FQGNSA. The CDR3 is 17 amino acids long, termini counted. The CDR3 protein is CASSLVGWASGRSEQLL.

V is TRBV14 and J is TRBJ2-5, with TRBD2 identical over 10 bases. J was trimmed by 5 bases and V by 0 bases; bases with no gene match: 12. Germline CDR1 SGHDN, CDR2 FVKESK. The CDR3 has 18 amino acids. Here the CDR3 DNA reads TGTGCCAGCAGCCAAGAAAGTCGGCTAGCGGGAGCTGAGGAGACCCAGTACTTC. This translates into CASSQESRLAGAEETQYF.

The chain combines TRBV27 with TRBJ1-2; D may be TRBD1 (5 bases). Germline V CDR1 and CDR2: MNHEY, SMNVEV (reference sequence). The CDR3 totals 18 residues. The V and J ends lost 1 base and 0 bases respectively, with 18 bases between them. CDR3 DNA sequence: TGTGCCAGCAGTTTATTGTACGAAGGAGAGGGACCTAACTATGGCTACACCTTC. This translates into CASSLLYEGEGPNYGYTF.

The chain employs TRBV7-6 and TRBJ1-3, with TRBD1 identical over 8 bases. This CDR3 has 17 residues. The junction had 8 bases not matched to a gene; V was cut back by 4 bases and J by 0 bases. Germline lookup yields CDR1 SGHVS and CDR2 FNYEAQ. The CDR3 reads CASSSHGQGDSGNTIYF. CDR3 bases: TGTGCCAGCAGCTCACATGGACAGGGCGACTCTGGAAACACCATATATTTT.

The gene calls are TRBV5-8 and TRBJ2-1; TRBD2 agrees at 12 bases. Germline CDR1 reads SGHTS; CDR2 reads YDEGEE. CDR3 length: 15 amino acids. Trimming at V came to 4 bases and at J to 7 bases, leaving 6 bases not matched to a gene. The CDR3 loop reads CASSRTSGRRNEQFF. For the CDR3, the DNA is TGTGCCAGCAGCAGAACTAGCGGGAGGAGGAATGAGCAGTTCTTC. The complete variable domain, with remaining parts taken from reference TRBV5-8 and TRBJ2-1, reads EAGVTQSPTHLIKTRGQQATLRCSPISGHTSVYWYQQALGLGLQFLLWYDEGEERNRGNFPPRFSGRQFPNYSSELNVNALELEDSALYLCASSRTSGRRNEQFFGPGTRLTVL.

The V and J genes are TRBV5-1 and TRBJ2-1; the match to TRBD2 covers 9 bases. The V gene's germline CDR1 is SGHRS and CDR2 YFSETQ. Germline trimming cut 2 bases from V and 1 base from J; bases unmatched to any gene: 13. The CDR3 runs to 19 residues. Here the CDR3 reads CASSFLAGELSGSYNEQFF. The CDR3 region has the DNA TGCGCCAGCAGCTTTTTAGCGGGAGAGCTGTCAGGGTCCTACAATGAGCAGTTCTTC.

This clonotype occurred once. The CDR3 DNA follows: TGTGCCAGCAGCTTAAAGCAGTTCTCTGGGGCCAACGTCCTGACTTTC. Protein: CASSLKQFSGANVLTF. The rearrangement uses TRBV7-3 and TRBJ2-6, with D unresolved. Germline-derived CDR1 and CDR2 are SGHTA and FQGTGA. The CDR3 is 16 residues long. Trimming left V 1 base short and J 0 bases short, with 7 bases between.

The J gene is TRBJ1-2, the V gene TRBV5-1, with 8 positions matching TRBD1. Germline assignment: CDR1 SGHRS and CDR2 YFSETQ. The CDR3 extends over 13 amino acids. Losses at the gene ends were 4 bases for V and 6 bases for J; bases not matched to a gene: 5. The CDR3 is CASSPDRDDGYTF. The CDR3 nucleotides read TGCGCCAGCAGCCCGGACAGGGATGATGGCTACACCTTC.

The chain carries TRBV5-4 and TRBJ2-5; possibly TRBD1 for D (6 bases). This CDR3 spans 15 amino acids. V gave up 0 bases and J gave up 4 bases, with 13 bases separating them. CDR1 is SGHNT and CDR2 is YYREEE in the germline V gene (reference sequence). The chain's CDR3 is CASSLGAGDSETQYF. CDR3 nucleotide sequence: TGTGCCAGCAGCTTGGGTGCAGGGGATTCAGAGACCCAGTACTTC.

The sample holds a few counts of this clonotype. This chain uses TRBV12-3 or TRBV12-4 with TRBJ1-1; TRBD1 matches at 7 bases. The V and J ends lost 4 bases and 3 bases, in that order; junction bases with no gene match: 8. This CDR3 contains 15 residues. CDR3 loop: CASSYLNRGYTEAFF. The DNA for the CDR3 is TGTGCCAGCAGTTACTTGAACAGGGGATACACTGAAGCTTTCTTT.

In its sample, this clonotype was seen a few times. The chain uses TRBV12-5 and TRBJ1-1; D is perhaps TRBD1 (6 bases). From germline, CDR1 is LGHNT and CDR2 FRNRAP. With 0 bases removed from V and 6 bases from J, the gap between germline ends came to 20 bases. This CDR3 is built from 17 residues. CDR3 residues: CASGLVLTGRVQAEAFF. Written as DNA, the CDR3 is TGTGCTAGTGGTTTGGTACTGACAGGAAGGGTCCAAGCTGAAGCTTTCTTT. The variable domain in full, with the rest retrieved from reference TRBV12-5 and TRBJ1-1, is DARVTQTPRHKVTEMGQEVTMRCQPILGHNTVFWYRQTMMQGLELLAYFRNRAPLDDSGMPKDRFSAEMPDATLATLKIQPSEPRDSAVYFCASGLVLTGRVQAEAFFGQGTRLTVV.

This clonotype was found a few times. V is TRBV7-2 and J is TRBJ2-6, with TRBD1 identical over 11 bases. The CDR3 runs 18 residues. CDR1 is SGHTA, CDR2 FQGNSA, per germline. J was trimmed by 0 bases and V by 5 bases; bases with no gene match: 6. The CDR3 nucleotides are TGTGCCAGCAGCCCAACCGGGACAGGGGGCTCTGGGGCCAACGTCCTGACTTTC. This translates into CASSPTGTGGSGANVLTF.

V gene TRBV10-2 combines with J gene TRBJ2-1, with TRBD2 as a possible D gene (6 bases). V was cut by 7 bases and J by 2 bases, with 12 bases left in between. There are 14 residues in the CDR3. CDR1 and CDR2 (germline): WSHSY, SAAADI. In nucleotides, the CDR3 is TGCGCCAGCATGGCGGGAACGACCTACAATGAGCAGTTCTTC. This gives the protein CASMAGTTYNEQFF.

This sequence joins TRBV7-2 and TRBJ2-3; the D gene is possibly TRBD2 (6 bases). Germline values: CDR1 SGHTA, CDR2 FQGNSA. This CDR3 is 17 amino acids long. V was cut by 5 bases and J by 0 bases, with 18 bases left in between. The CDR3 sequence: CASSPLRSGSSTDTQYF. The DNA for the CDR3 is TGTGCCAGCAGCCCACTTAGGAGCGGGTCTAGCACAGATACGCAGTATTTT.

This clonotype was counted a few times. J is TRBJ2-7 and V is TRBV2, with D maybe TRBD1 (5 bases). Deletions cut 2 bases from V and 2 bases from J, with 16 bases between. CDR1 and CDR2 (germline): SNHLY, FYNNEI. The length of the CDR3 is 16 residues. CDR3 protein: CASSEQGPMLAYEQYV. The CDR3 DNA follows: TGTGCCAGCAGTGAACAGGGTCCTATGTTAGCCTACGAGCAGTACGTC.

This clonotype turned up a few times. The V call is TRBV6-2 or TRBV6-3, the J call TRBJ2-1; 7 nucleotides line up with TRBD1. V lost 4 bases, J lost 1 base, and 4 bases stayed unmatched. This CDR3 spans 15 amino acids. Germline V gene data show CDR1 as MNHEY and CDR2 as SVGEGT. The CDR3 DNA reads TGTGCCAGCAGTTTTAGGGGGCTATCCTACAATGAGCAGTTCTTC. It codes for CASSFRGLSYNEQFF.

For this clonotype: A much larger clone differs by one base, so this may be a read error. This rearrangement joins TRBV6-1 to TRBJ1-5; no reliable D call. Per germline, CDR1 MNHNS and CDR2 SASEGT. The CDR3 covers 16 residues. CDR3 coding DNA: TGTGCCAGCGGTGTTCAGGTGGGATGGAGCAATCAGTCCCAGCATTTT. Residues: CASGVQVGWSNQSQHF.